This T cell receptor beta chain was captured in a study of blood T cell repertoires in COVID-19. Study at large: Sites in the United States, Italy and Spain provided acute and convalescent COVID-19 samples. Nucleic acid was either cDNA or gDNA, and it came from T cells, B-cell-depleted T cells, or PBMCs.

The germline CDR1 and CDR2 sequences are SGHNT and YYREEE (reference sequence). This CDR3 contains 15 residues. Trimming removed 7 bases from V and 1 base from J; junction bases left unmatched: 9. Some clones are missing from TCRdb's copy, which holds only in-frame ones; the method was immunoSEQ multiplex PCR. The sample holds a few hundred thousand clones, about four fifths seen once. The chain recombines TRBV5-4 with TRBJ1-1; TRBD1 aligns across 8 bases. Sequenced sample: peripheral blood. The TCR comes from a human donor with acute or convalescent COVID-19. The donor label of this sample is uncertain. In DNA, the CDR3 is TGTGCCAGCGGCGCTACAGGGGGGACGAACACTGAAGCTTTCTTT. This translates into CASGATGGTNTEAFF. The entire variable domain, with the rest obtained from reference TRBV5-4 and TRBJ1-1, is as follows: ETGVTQSPTHLIKTRGQQVTLRCSSQSGHNTVSWYQQALGQGPQFIFQYYREEENGRGNFPPRFSGLQFPNYSSELNVNALELDDSALYLCASGATGGTNTEAFFGQGTRLTVV.